The next 15 T cell receptor beta chains were all read from a single sample in a study of CD8 T cells in ankylosing spondylitis. TCRdb itself ran the 5' RACE reads through MiXCR, one entry per CDR3 protein. The sample has roughly 230,000 distinct CDR3 sequences; about 11% are singletons. The sequenced sample consisted of blood, either unsorted or a sorted T cell fraction (not recorded which). Receptor source: a male donor with ankylosing spondylitis or in good health (not recorded which).

In this sample, this clonotype turned up many times. The gene calls are TRBV11-2 and TRBJ2-1, with 10 positions matching TRBD1. The CDR3 sequence is 15 residues long. J lost 4 bases, V lost 5 bases, and 5 bases had no gene match. Germline-derived CDR1 and CDR2 are SGHAT and FQNNGV. The CDR3 spells CASSRDRGGYNEQFF. For the CDR3, the DNA is TGTGCCAGCAGCCGGGACAGGGGCGGGTACAATGAGCAGTTCTTC.

This clonotype was detected a few times. This chain joins TRBV5-5 and TRBJ2-1; 11 nucleotides agree with TRBD2. This CDR3 is 17 amino acids long. Germline V CDR1 and CDR2: SGHKS, YYEKEE (reference sequence). Unmatched junction bases numbered 10, after V lost 4 bases and J lost 4 bases. The CDR3: CASSPGPGTSGYNEQFF. The CDR3 bases are TGTGCCAGCAGCCCTGGACCCGGGACTAGCGGTTACAATGAGCAGTTCTTC.

V is TRBV4-1 and J is TRBJ1-1; the match to TRBD1 covers 10 bases. Germline trimming cut 2 bases from V and 4 bases from J; bases unmatched to any gene: 10. CDR3 length: 17 residues. Germline-derived CDR1 and CDR2 are MGHRA and YSYEKL. CDR3 sequence: CASSQKDTGQGSTEAFF. CDR3 bases: TGCGCCAGCAGCCAAAAAGACACGGGACAGGGGTCCACTGAAGCTTTCTTT.

In its sample, this clonotype was seen many times. The CDR3 DNA reads as TGTGCCAGCACCAAACGAGGGGACCTTTACAATGAGCAGTTCTTC. It is translated as CASTKRGDLYNEQFF. The V call is TRBV6-1, the J call TRBJ2-1; D could derive from TRBD1 or TRBD2 (5 bases each). V shed 7 bases and J shed 4 bases, with 17 bases lying between them. This CDR3 has 15 residues. Per the germline V gene, CDR1 is MNHNS and CDR2 is SASEGT.

The chain carries TRBV6-1 and TRBJ1-5, with D perhaps matching TRBD1 (5 bases). CDR1 is MNHNS and CDR2 is SASEGT in the germline V gene. The CDR3 spans 16 residues. V was pared by 8 bases and J by 4 bases, with 21 bases between. The CDR3 region has the DNA TGTGCCAGCTCCTATTGGGGACGAGGGTCAAATCAGCCCCAGCATTTT. This sequence encodes CASSYWGRGSNQPQHF.

This clonotype was observed many times. The chain links TRBV6-5 to TRBJ2-1; TRBD1 might be the D (6 bases). Trimming pared 2 bases from V and 4 bases from J, leaving 12 bases between. Germline V gene sequence: CDR1 MNHEY, CDR2 SVGAGI. The CDR3 runs to 15 residues. The CDR3 DNA follows: TGTGCCAGCAGTTACGGACAGCTACTTTACAATGAGCAGTTCTTC. Translation gives CASSYGQLLYNEQFF.

In this sample, this clonotype turned up many times. The V and J genes are TRBV6-1 and TRBJ2-3, with TRBD2 matching 7 bases. This CDR3 region has 14 residues. V lost 3 bases, J lost 1 base, and 1 base stayed unmatched. The V gene's germline CDR1 is MNHNS and CDR2 SASEGT. CDR3 in amino acids: CASSDSGGTDTQYF. The DNA for the CDR3 is TGTGCCAGCAGTGACAGCGGGGGCACAGATACGCAGTATTTT.

As to this clonotype: A read error may produce the germline difference seen at one junction end. This chain joins TRBV2 and TRBJ2-2; D tentatively reads TRBD1 or TRBD2 (5 bases each). The CDR3 spans 15 residues. CDR1 and CDR2 from the germline V gene are SNHLY and FYNNEI. The chain's CDR3 is CVSKTDYMNTGELFF. The CDR3 DNA follows: TGTGTCAGCAAGACAGACTACATGAACACCGGGGAGCTGTTTTTT.

This clonotype was detected only a few times. This chain uses TRBV12-3 or TRBV12-4 with TRBJ1-1; D is unresolved. V dropped 6 bases and J dropped 1 base, with 12 bases sitting between them. The CDR3 covers 14 residues. The CDR3 is CASRLQSSNTEAFF. In nucleotides, the CDR3 is TGTGCCAGCAGGTTACAGTCCTCGAACACTGAAGCTTTCTTT.

This clonotype was counted between two and nine times. The rearrangement links TRBV5-1 to TRBJ2-3, with a tentative D call TRBD1 (5 bases). CDR1 SGHRS and CDR2 YFSETQ come from the germline V gene. There are 15 residues in the CDR3. The germline V and J ends were trimmed by 4 bases and 2 bases, with 14 bases remaining between them. Here the CDR3 DNA reads TGCGCCAGCAGCCCGTGGGGCGATTCCACAGATACGCAGTATTTT. It is translated as CASSPWGDSTDTQYF.

The table lists this clonotype with a few counts. This chain links TRBV28 with TRBJ1-2; D uncertain. The V end was cut by 2 bases, the J end by 4 bases, with 11 bases between. The germline gives CDR1 MDHEN, CDR2 SYDVKM. The CDR3 is 14 amino acids. The CDR3 coding sequence is TGTGCCAGCAGTTTAGCCGGGAGACGCTATGGCTACACCTTC. Its protein product is CASSLAGRRYGYTF.

The chain carries TRBV12-3 or TRBV12-4 and TRBJ2-2, with 7 bases matching TRBD2. With 6 bases clipped from V and 5 bases from J, the junction kept 9 bases outside the gene matches. CDR3 length: 15 residues. The CDR3 loop is CASSLSGGLTGELFF. In DNA, the CDR3 is TGTGCCAGCAGCCTCTCGGGGGGACTGACCGGGGAGCTGTTTTTT.

This clonotype was picked up many times. The CDR3 bases are TGTGCCAGCAGTTCACAGGGGCGCAATCAGCCCCAGCATTTT. This translates into CASSSQGRNQPQHF. This sequence joins TRBV6-5 and TRBJ1-5; TRBD1 agrees at 7 bases. There are 14 residues in the CDR3. The V gene's germline CDR1 is MNHEY and CDR2 SVGAGI. J was trimmed by 2 bases and V by 4 bases; bases with no gene match: 2.

The V gene is TRBV19, the J gene TRBJ2-1; D not certain. V lost 5 bases, J lost 9 bases, and 14 bases lay in between. From germline, CDR1 is LNHDA and CDR2 SQIVND (reference sequence). CDR3 length equals 13 residues. The CDR3 region has the DNA TGTGCCAGTAGTGCTCAGGTGTGGGGTGAGCAGTTCTTC. This gives the protein CASSAQVWGEQFF.

The rearrangement joins TRBV30 to TRBJ1-2, with D maybe TRBD1 (5 bases). The CDR3 extends over 16 amino acids. CDR1 and CDR2 from the germline V gene are GTSNPN and SVGIG (reference sequence). Trimming took off 3 bases at V and 2 bases at J, with 19 bases between the two ends. The CDR3 here is CAWSADTQGRNYGYTF. DNA for the CDR3: TGTGCCTGGAGCGCCGACACTCAGGGAAGAAACTATGGCTACACCTTC.